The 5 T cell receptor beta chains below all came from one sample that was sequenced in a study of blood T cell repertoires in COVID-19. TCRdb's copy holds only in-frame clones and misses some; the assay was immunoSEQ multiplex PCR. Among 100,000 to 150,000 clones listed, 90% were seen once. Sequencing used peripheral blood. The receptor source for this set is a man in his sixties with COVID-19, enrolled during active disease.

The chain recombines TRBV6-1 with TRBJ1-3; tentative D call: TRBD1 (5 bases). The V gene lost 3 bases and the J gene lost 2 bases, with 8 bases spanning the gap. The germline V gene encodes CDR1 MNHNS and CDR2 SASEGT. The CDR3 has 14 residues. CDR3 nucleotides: TGTGCCAGCAGTGATGGAGGGGCTGGAAACACCATATATTTT. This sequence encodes CASSDGGAGNTIYF.

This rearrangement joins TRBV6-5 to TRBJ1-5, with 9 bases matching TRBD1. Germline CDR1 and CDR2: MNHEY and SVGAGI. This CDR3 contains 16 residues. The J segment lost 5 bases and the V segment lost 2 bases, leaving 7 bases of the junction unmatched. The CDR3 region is CASSYPGQGVDQPQHF. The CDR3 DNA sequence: TGTGCCAGCAGTTACCCGGGACAGGGAGTAGATCAGCCCCAGCATTTT.

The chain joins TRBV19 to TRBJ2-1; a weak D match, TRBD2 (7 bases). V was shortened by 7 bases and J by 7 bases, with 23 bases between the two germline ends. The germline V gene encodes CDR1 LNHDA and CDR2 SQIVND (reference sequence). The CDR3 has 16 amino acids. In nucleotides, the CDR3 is TGTGCCAGTACTATCACAGGGACTACCCTATGGAATGAGCAGTTCTTC. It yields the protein CASTITGTTLWNEQFF.

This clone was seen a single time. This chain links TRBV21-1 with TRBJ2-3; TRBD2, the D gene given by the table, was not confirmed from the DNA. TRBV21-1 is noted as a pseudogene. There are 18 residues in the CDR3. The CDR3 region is CASRKRFFPVVATDTQYF. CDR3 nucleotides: TGTGCCAGCCGAAAACGCTTTTTCCCTGTTGTAGCGACAGATACGCAGTATTTT.

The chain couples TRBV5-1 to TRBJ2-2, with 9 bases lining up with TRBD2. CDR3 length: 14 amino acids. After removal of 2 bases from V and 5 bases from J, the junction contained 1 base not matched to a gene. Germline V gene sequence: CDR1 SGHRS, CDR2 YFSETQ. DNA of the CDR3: TGCGCCAGCAGCTTTCTAGCGGGAACCGGGGAGCTGTTTTTT. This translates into CASSFLAGTGELFF.